This entry concerns a single TCR beta chain. The antigen is undetermined. V shed 1 base, J shed 1 base, and the junction held 2 bases outside the gene matches. CDR3 size: 14 residues. Looked up from germline, CDR1 is SQVTM and CDR2 is ANQGSEA. This sample is part of a study of radiotherapy plus CTLA-4 blockade in lung cancer. Study-wide findings and caveats: Early shifts in blood T cell clones, with interferon-beta, reportedly predicted response best. Radiotherapy was combined with ipilimumab, and tumor-derived TCR clones then expanded in blood.

Clones were sequenced by immunoSEQ multiplex PCR, and TCRdb holds only the in-frame ones, with some missing. The sample shows around 43,000 clones, around 75% of them seen only once. The chain has TRBV29-1 and TRBJ2-3; 7 bases align to TRBD2. The TCR sequence derives from a human donor with non-small cell lung cancer who had stable disease on radiotherapy plus ipilimumab. Specimen: peripheral blood, collected from a patient treated with radiotherapy plus ipilimumab. CDR3 DNA: TGCAGCGTTGAAGTCCTAGCGGGCACAGATACGCAGTATTTT. This translates into CSVEVLAGTDTQYF.